The text below deals with one TCR beta chain. The assay was immunoSEQ multiplex PCR, and TCRdb's table has in-frame clones only and misses some. This table holds some 220,000 clones, approximately 78% found once. Germline lookup yields CDR1 SGHAT and CDR2 FQNNGV. V gave up 1 base and J gave up 7 bases, with 8 bases separating them. This CDR3 comprises 13 residues. This record comes from a study of blood T cell repertoires in COVID-19. This TCR derives from a woman in her sixties or seventies with COVID-19, enrolled during active disease. The sequenced sample was peripheral blood. This rearrangement joins TRBV11-2 to TRBJ1-3; D ambiguous. The CDR3 loop reads CASSLGQINTIYF. CDR3 DNA sequence: TGTGCCAGCAGCTTAGGGCAGATCAACACCATATATTTT.